This T cell receptor beta chain was recorded in a study of T cell repertoires in cytomegalovirus infection. Study summary: Shared public TCR beta signatures pointed to both CMV infection and a matching HLA type.

MiXCR was run by TCRdb on the reads, yielding one entry per CDR3 protein. The table records more than 650,000 distinct CDR3 sequences, 35% to 40% of them present only once. Per germline, CDR1 SGHVS and CDR2 FNYEAQ. Trimming removed 1 base from V and 7 bases from J, with 10 bases in between. The CDR3 totals 13 residues. The sequence was collected from a human donor in good health (CMV status not recorded). Some clones in this sample may be carry-over from other donors' samples. The chain uses TRBV7-6 and TRBJ1-2; no firm D call. Specimen: PBMCs. The CDR3 DNA follows: TGTGCCAGCAGCTTAGGGGTCCGCGGTGGCTACACCTTC. This gives the protein CASSLGVRGGYTF.